This TCR beta chain was profiled in a study of shared clonotypes between healthy human individuals (TCRdb year 2020). Background on the whole study: The cohort comprised two women and a few men aged 18 to 49 years. Per donor, three plates each were used for CD4 naive and CD4 memory, two for CD8 naive, and one for CD8 memory. To estimate repertoire size and how much clonotypes are shared between individuals, the study performed deep sequencing of blood TCR repertoires from about five healthy adults. To increase sequencing depth and limit assay-specific biases, different laboratories used diverse techniques to prepare libraries and sequence TCR repertoires. Each donor's leukapheresis produced roughly between roughly 0.85 and 10 billion PBMCs. The paper as a whole reports these results and caveats: The genetic and exposure-history diversity represented was limited by the small number of donors. Sharing across a handful of donors was observed for around 5% of naive CD4, under 4% of naive CD8, 2% to 2.5% of memory CD4, and less than 0.45% of memory CD8 clonotypes. Pairwise subsampling led to the expectation that sequencing depth would affect the degree of clonotype sharing among donors. Compared with non-shared clonotypes, clonotypes shared by all four sorted-subset donors had higher generation probabilities. Even with the large sequencing depth, rarefaction of the sorted-subset datasets indicated that sequencing was incomplete. Sampling was restricted to blood, and TCR repertoires in tissue are likely to differ from TCR repertoires in blood. Larger estimated clonotype richness was generally found for naive subsets than for memory subsets.

The donors were healthy, HIV-negative adults with no recently reported acute infections or vaccinations. Only Caucasian adults living in Nashville, Tennessee, USA were represented among the donors. CD4+ T cells were enriched by magnetic negative selection; naive cells were then positively selected on CD45RA, and the negative fraction formed the memory subset. Blood was collected by leukapheresis, and PBMCs were isolated by Ficoll-Histopaque density gradient centrifugation and then cryopreserved in liquid nitrogen vapor phase. Purity and quantity of every magnetically sorted T cell population were checked by analytical flow cytometry. Each sorted fraction had its genomic DNA isolated and then quantified by UV absorbance on a Nanodrop 2000c. TCR CDR3 regions were amplified from genomic DNA by multiplex PCR using the deep immunoSEQ assay. Genomic DNA extracted from each cell subset was distributed evenly over all wells of several immunoSEQ 96-well plates, and each plate served as one replicate. Each replicate PCR for sorted subsets received approximately 220 ng genomic DNA, equal to 28,000 or so T cell genomes. Purified libraries were measured with a Qubit 3.0 fluorometer, size-checked on a Bioanalyzer 2100, and measured again with the KAPA Library Quantification kit. Each immunoSEQ 96-well plate was sequenced on its own single-read 150-cycle Illumina NextSeq 550 flow cell. From the authors' description of their analysis: Because only junctional sequences without quality scores were contained in the immunoSEQ output, filtering matching that applied to full-length reads could not be performed. Sequences were annotated with PyIR, a Python wrapper for IgBLAST v1.9, using IMGT germline references to assign V/J genes and CDR3. Any read was removed if the V/J assignment was weak (E-value above 1e-6), the CDR3 was missing, or the read contained stop codons, out-of-frame junctions, or ambiguous translated residues. V3J clonotypes were defined as sequences sharing the same inferred V gene, J gene, and CDR3 amino acid sequence. Percentage overlap between repertoires was calculated by dividing the number of shared unique clonotypes by the size of the smaller repertoire. Richness of each repertoire was evaluated using RTK rarefaction, the Chao1 estimator, and Recon v2.1 estimates of unobserved clonotypes. Generation probabilities for all TCRbeta clonotypes obtained by the gDNA method from a handful of donors were computed using OLGA. As stored in TCRdb, this immuneACCESS dataset retains in-frame rearrangements with V and J assigned. A fraction of the clones does not appear; measured against another copy, unresolved V genes explain less than half of the discrepancy, and the remainder lacks a known reason. For V, J and clone size, that table is used; D and trimming come from the DNA. This sample lists 700,000 or so clones; about 78% were detected once. Of the sample, about 2% falls within the top ten clones.

A note on this clone: No cognate antigen has been identified for it. The input lacks base qualities; no much larger clone sits a single base away.

The CDR3 numbers 14 residues from cysteine through phenylalanine. The entry retains the CDR3 DNA only, 42 bases that are in frame from base 1. Taken from the germline V gene (reference sequence), the CDR1 and CDR2 loops are SGHAT and FQDESV. Relative to germline, V is missing 5 bases and J is missing 3 bases, with 7 bases of the junction outside any gene match. This chain joins TRBV11-1 to TRBJ2-7; 7 nucleotides in the junction match TRBD1. Specimen: memory CD4+ T cells sorted from blood. The cell subset or site label, read with the paper, signifies: CD45RA-negative fraction. This TCR derives from a woman aged 25 to 45 in good health. The DNA sequence follows: TGTGCCAGCAGCCCTGGACAGGTGGGCTACGAGCAGTACTTC. This sequence encodes CASSPGQVGYEQYF.